This is a list of T cell receptor beta chains from one sample in a study of CD8 T cells in Susac syndrome. A single record per CDR3 protein comes from TCRdb applying MiXCR to the immunoSEQ multiplex PCR reads. The data contain some 400,000 distinct CDR3 sequences, around 85% of them singletons. What was sequenced was CD8+ T cells from PBMCs. The receptors here all came from a human donor with multiple sclerosis. Both conserved end residues are part of each CDR3. D genes are given only for firm matches. Size values are once, few and many counts, or a class for expanded clones, and some rows have none.

>.|TRBJ1-5|.|13|TRBV12-3/TRBV12-4
CASAVTPNQPQHF
TGTGCCAGCGCGGTGACACCCAATCAGCCCCAGCATTTT
>.|TRBJ2-2|.|17|TRBV28
CASSLVRERTNTGELFF
TGTGCCAGCAGTTTGGTGAGGGAAAGAACGAACACCGGGGAGCTGTTTTTT
>.|TRBJ2-3|.|16|TRBV6-4
CASNVRRQGGKDTQYF
TGTGCCAGCAACGTTCGTCGACAGGGAGGTAAAGATACGCAGTATTTT
>.|TRBJ2-7|.|17|TRBV3-1
CASSQDGRGPKAYEQYF
TGTGCCAGCAGCCAAGATGGTCGTGGCCCGAAGGCCTACGAGCAGTACTTC
>TRBD1|TRBJ2-4|.|20|TRBV6-5
CASSYSRTGGSDLAKNIQYF
TGTGCCAGCAGTTACTCCCGGACAGGGGGCTCCGATCTAGCCAAAAACATTCAGTACTTC
>.|TRBJ1-5|.|13|TRBV30
CAWSGGSNQPQHF
TGTGCCTGGAGTGGCGGTAGCAATCAGCCCCAGCATTTT
>.|TRBJ1-6|.|17|TRBV20-1
CSARDSRKRTYNSPLHF
TGCAGTGCTAGAGATAGTAGGAAACGAACCTATAATTCACCCCTCCACTTT
>.|TRBJ2-7|.|13|TRBV6-1
CASTSSGSYEQYF
TGTGCCTCCACTTCGTCAGGGTCCTACGAGCAGTACTTC
>.|TRBJ2-7|once|12|TRBV28
CAKAGPVQEQYF
TGTGCCAAGGCAGGGCCCGTTCAGGAGCAGTACTTC
>TRBD2|TRBJ2-3|.|15|TRBV7-9
CASSSNGGAADTQYF
TGTGCCAGCAGCAGTAACGGGGGGGCCGCAGATACGCAGTATTTT
>.|TRBJ2-2|.|11|TRBV9
CASSVRGELFF
TGTGCCAGCAGCGTCCGGGGGGAGCTGTTTTTT
>.|TRBJ2-1|.|14|TRBV6-1
CASSVWGPDNEQFF
TGTGCCAGCAGTGTGTGGGGACCTGACAATGAGCAGTTCTTC
>.|TRBJ2-7|.|14|TRBV19
CASSIDSGLYEQYF
TGTGCCAGTAGTATAGATAGCGGACTCTACGAGCAGTACTTC
>.|TRBJ1-3|.|15|TRBV6-6
CASIPGGERGNTIYF
TGTGCCAGCATTCCGGGAGGGGAGAGAGGAAACACCATATATTTT
>.|TRBJ2-3|.|15|TRBV5-4
CASSLYGSPTDTQYF
TGTGCCAGCAGCTTGTACGGGAGCCCCACAGATACGCAGTATTTT
>.|TRBJ2-7|.|11|TRBV29-1
CSVVGDYEQYF
TGCAGCGTTGTAGGGGACTACGAGCAGTACTTC
>.|TRBJ1-1|.|14|TRBV19
CASSLTIRGTEAFF
TGTGCCAGTAGTCTGACAATTAGGGGCACTGAAGCTTTCTTT
>TRBD2|TRBJ2-5|.|15|TRBV19
CASRASGALQETQYF
TGTGCCAGTAGGGCTAGCGGGGCCCTCCAAGAGACCCAGTACTTC
>TRBD2|TRBJ2-2|.|18|TRBV6-5
CASSYSRGREDNTGELFF
TGTGCCAGCAGTTATTCCCGGGGGCGGGAGGACAACACCGGGGAGCTGTTTTTT
>.|TRBJ2-1|few|13|TRBV12-3/TRBV12-4
CASSLGGPNEQFF
TGTGCCAGCAGTTTAGGGGGCCCCAATGAGCAGTTCTTC
>.|TRBJ2-7|.|15|TRBV11-2
CASSTYISGTHEQYF
TGTGCCAGCAGTACTTACATTAGTGGGACCCACGAGCAGTACTTC
>.|TRBJ1-1|.|15|TRBV3-1
CASSHVGLGNTEAFF
TGTGCCAGCAGCCACGTTGGACTCGGCAACACTGAAGCTTTCTTT
>TRBD2|TRBJ2-1|once|17|TRBV20-1
CSARTSGGAVPGNEQFF
TGCAGTGCTAGGACTAGCGGGGGGGCAGTTCCTGGTAATGAGCAGTTCTTC
>.|TRBJ1-2|.|14|TRBV7-9
CASSLVIPGSGYTF
TGTGCCAGCAGCTTAGTGATCCCAGGCTCTGGCTACACCTTC
>.|TRBJ1-1|.|13|TRBV30
CAWSVTEATEAFF
TGTGCCTGGAGTGTAACGGAGGCCACTGAAGCTTTCTTT
>.|TRBJ2-1|.|15|TRBV19
CASSIVGGIPNEQFF
TGTGCCAGTAGTATAGTGGGCGGGATCCCGAATGAGCAGTTCTTC
>.|TRBJ2-7|once|21|TRBV21-1
CASSRLGRSGGRNRRCSEQYF
TGTGCCAGCAGCCGCCTGGGTAGAAGCGGGGGGCGCAATAGGAGGTGCAGCGAGCAGTACTTC
>.|TRBJ2-7|.|16|TRBV7-9
CASSLMSSGLLAGQYF
TGTGCCAGCAGTTTAATGTCCTCGGGACTCCTGGCGGGGCAGTACTTC
>TRBD1|TRBJ2-7|.|19|TRBV5-1
CASSLAPGQGTPFSYEQYF
TGCGCCAGCAGCTTGGCTCCGGGACAGGGGACGCCTTTCTCCTACGAGCAGTACTTC
>TRBD2|TRBJ2-2|.|18|TRBV12-3/TRBV12-4
CASRRLAEGPENTGELFF
TGTGCCAGCAGAAGACTAGCGGAAGGGCCGGAAAACACCGGGGAGCTGTTTTTT
>.|TRBJ2-3|.|13|TRBV27
CASGWRSTDTQYF
TGTGCCAGCGGATGGCGGAGCACAGATACGCAGTATTTT
>TRBD2|TRBJ2-7|.|15|TRBV6-5
CASRAGTSGSHEQYF
TGTGCCAGCAGGGCCGGGACTAGCGGGAGCCACGAGCAGTACTTC
>.|TRBJ1-5|.|13|TRBV27
CASSLLQHQPQHF
TGTGCCAGCAGTTTGTTGCAACATCAGCCCCAGCATTTT
>TRBD2|TRBJ2-3|.|16|TRBV20-1
CSARDLIAGVGDTQYF
TGCAGTGCTAGAGATCTAATAGCGGGGGTTGGAGATACGCAGTATTTT
>.|TRBJ2-7|once|14|TRBV27
CASSYPGIPYEQYF
TGTGCCAGCAGTTACCCGGGCATACCCTACGAGCAGTACTTC
>.|TRBJ1-2|.|13|TRBV27
CASSFPGMVGYTF
TGTGCCAGCAGTTTTCCAGGGATGGTTGGCTACACCTTC
>.|TRBJ2-1|.|15|TRBV24-1
CATSEGPAGYNEQFF
TGTGCCACCAGTGAGGGACCGGCGGGGTACAATGAGCAGTTCTTC
>.|TRBJ2-3|.|17|TRBV2
CASSEVGQGWDTDTQYF
TGTGCCAGCAGTGAGGTCGGGCAGGGATGGGACACAGATACGCAGTATTTT
>.|TRBJ1-3|.|16|TRBV5-1
CASSLEVSSSGNTIYF
TGCGCCAGCAGCTTGGAGGTCAGCAGCTCTGGAAACACCATATATTTT
>TRBD2|TRBJ2-2|.|18|TRBV5-1
CASSPDGLAGANTGELFF
TGCGCCAGCAGTCCTGATGGACTAGCGGGAGCTAACACCGGGGAGCTGTTTTTT
>.|TRBJ2-7|.|11|TRBV12-3/TRBV12-4
CASRHYYEQYF
TGTGCCAGCAGGCACTACTACGAGCAGTACTTC
>TRBD1|TRBJ1-4|.|17|TRBV5-1
CASSQPGTGATNEKLFF
TGCGCCAGCAGCCAGCCCGGGACAGGGGCAACTAATGAAAAACTGTTTTTT
>.|TRBJ1-5|.|14|TRBV10-2
CASSEGEGDQPQHF
TGCGCCAGCAGTGAGGGCGAGGGAGATCAGCCCCAGCATTTT
>.|TRBJ2-7|.|13|TRBV27
CASSFQAAYEQYF
TGTGCCAGCAGTTTTCAGGCTGCCTACGAGCAGTACTTC
>.|TRBJ1-1|.|12|TRBV19
CATWTGGTEAFF
TGTGCCACCTGGACGGGGGGCACTGAAGCTTTCTTT
>.|TRBJ2-2|.|15|TRBV6-1
CASSERLGSTGELFF
TGTGCCAGCAGTGAACGATTGGGTAGCACCGGGGAGCTGTTTTTT
>TRBD1|TRBJ2-5|.|19|TRBV30
CAWSVPDRGGAWFQETQYF
TGTGCCTGGAGTGTACCAGACAGGGGGGGCGCTTGGTTCCAAGAGACCCAGTACTTC
>TRBD1|TRBJ2-3|.|15|TRBV7-3
CASMVAGGPTDTQYF
TGTGCCAGCATGGTGGCAGGGGGCCCCACAGATACGCAGTATTTT
>TRBD1|TRBJ2-1|.|15|TRBV12-3/TRBV12-4
CASTPQGQRGLEQFF
TGTGCCAGCACACCCCAGGGACAGAGGGGCCTTGAGCAGTTCTTC
>TRBD1|TRBJ2-6|.|19|TRBV10-2
CASSDPGQGEPSGANVLTF
TGCGCCAGCAGTGACCCAGGACAGGGGGAACCCTCTGGGGCCAACGTCCTGACTTTC
>.|TRBJ2-1|.|13|TRBV19
CASSTLTGYEQFF
TGTGCCAGTAGCACCTTAACAGGGTATGAGCAGTTCTTC
>.|TRBJ1-2|.|16|TRBV7-6
CASSSGQENSHYGYTF
TGTGCCAGCAGCTCGGGCCAAGAAAACAGCCACTATGGCTACACCTTC
>.|TRBJ2-7|.|12|TRBV29-1
CSVVGSAYEQYF
TGCAGCGTTGTAGGGTCAGCCTACGAGCAGTACTTC
>.|TRBJ2-1|.|17|TRBV20-1
CSARELYTGNSYNEQFF
TGCAGTGCTAGGGAACTCTACACAGGGAACTCCTACAATGAGCAGTTCTTC
>.|TRBJ2-7|.|15|TRBV20-1
CSARDRTDGTYEQYF
TGCAGTGCTAGAGACAGGACCGACGGTACTTACGAGCAGTACTTC
>.|TRBJ1-5|.|13|TRBV20-1
CSAGGGENQPQHF
TGCAGTGCTGGGGGCGGGGAAAATCAGCCCCAGCATTTT
>TRBD2|TRBJ2-1|.|13|TRBV12-5
CASGDGGSDEQFF
TGTGCTAGTGGAGATGGCGGGAGTGATGAGCAGTTCTTC
>TRBD2|TRBJ2-1|once|14|TRBV29-1
CSMGLAGPYNEQFF
TGCAGCATGGGACTAGCGGGGCCTTACAATGAGCAGTTCTTC
>.|TRBJ1-3|.|14|TRBV11-1
CASSLWAAGNTIYF
TGTGCCAGCAGCCTCTGGGCAGCCGGAAACACCATATATTTT